Listed here are 8 T cell receptor beta chains from one sample, sequenced in a study of regulatory T cells in long-lasting Graves disease. Described time point: persistent/refractory GD, antithyroid drugs over 5 years with positive TRAb. The TCR library was made from RNA extracted from PBMCs. The authors built TCR beta libraries using iRepertoire HTBI primers and Arm-PCR of CDR3 regions. From the multiplex PCR reads, TCRdb called clonotypes with MiXCR, one entry per CDR3 protein. Of hundreds of thousands of distinct CDR3 sequences in the sample, around 30% were seen once. The sample was peripheral blood mononuclear cells (PBMCs), taken when the disease was refractory, from a patient treated with antithyroid drugs. The source of these receptors is a female donor with Graves disease.

This clonotype has a single count. This chain uses TRBV6-2 or TRBV6-3 with TRBJ2-2, with 9 bases identical to TRBD2. Unmatched junction bases numbered 11, after V lost 5 bases and J lost 4 bases. Germline lookup yields CDR1 MNHEY and CDR2 SVGEGT. The CDR3 consists of 17 residues. The CDR3 DNA follows: TGTGCCAGCAGTGCACGCGGGAGGGGGCCGAGCACCGGGGAGCTGTTTTTT. It encodes CASSARGRGPSTGELFF.

This clonotype was detected only a few times. The chain links TRBV7-2 to TRBJ1-2; D is unclear. The germline V gene encodes CDR1 SGHTA and CDR2 FQGNSA. Deletions cut 7 bases from V and 0 bases from J, with 9 bases between. This CDR3 is 13 amino acids long. The CDR3 bases are TGTGCCAGCATGACGGGTTCTAACTATGGCTACACCTTC. It is translated as CASMTGSNYGYTF.

This clonotype was found many times. CDR3 loop: CASGGQGAVLRTSGANVLTF. In DNA form, the CDR3 reads TGTGCCAGCGGGGGACAGGGGGCTGTTCTCCGAACCTCTGGGGCCAACGTCCTGACTTTC. This chain links TRBV12-3 or TRBV12-4 with TRBJ2-6, with 12 bases identical to TRBD1. The junction had 14 bases not matched to a gene; V was cut back by 8 bases and J by 0 bases. The CDR3 has 20 amino acids.

The genes are TRBV6-9 and TRBJ2-2; 9 bases map to TRBD2. Germline CDR1 is MNHGY and CDR2 is SVAAGI. This CDR3 has 19 residues. The trim removed 3 bases at V and 2 bases at J, leaving 13 bases unmatched. CDR3 region: CASSYLILAGRINTGELFF. The DNA for the CDR3 is TGTGCCAGCAGTTACCTTATACTAGCGGGCAGGATAAACACCGGGGAGCTGTTTTTT.

This rearrangement joins TRBV6-5 to TRBJ1-4; 10 nucleotides align to TRBD1. The CDR3 sequence is 15 residues long. Germline V lookup: CDR1 MNHEY, CDR2 SVGAGI. Trimming cost V 4 bases and J 5 bases; bases outside gene matches: 4. As DNA, the CDR3 is TGTGCCAGCAGTTCGGACAGGGGGAGGAATGAAAAACTGTTTTTT. Translating gives CASSSDRGRNEKLFF.

The chain employs TRBV9 and TRBJ2-5; D ambiguous. The CDR3 spans 13 residues. The germline V gene encodes CDR1 SGDLS and CDR2 YYNGEE. Trimming pared 2 bases from V and 7 bases from J, leaving 12 bases between. The CDR3 DNA reads as TGTGCCAGCAGCGTCGAGCCAGTCGGGACCCAGTACTTC. It codes for CASSVEPVGTQYF.

The rearrangement uses TRBV20-1 and TRBJ2-4, with D possibly being TRBD2 (6 bases). V was cut by 6 bases and J by 2 bases, with 11 bases left in between. The CDR3 sequence is 13 residues long. Germline V gene sequence: CDR1 DFQATT, CDR2 SNEGSKA (reference sequence). CDR3 bases: TGCAGTGCCGCCGGGACTTCCAAAAACATTCAGTACTTC. This gives the protein CSAAGTSKNIQYF.

The table lists this clonotype with a few counts. J is TRBJ2-6 and V is TRBV2; the D is unclear. The CDR3 extends over 16 amino acids. The germline CDR1 and CDR2 sequences are SNHLY and FYNNEI. The V end was cut by 6 bases, the J end by 0 bases, with 12 bases between. The CDR3 is CASSSERGSGANVLTF. In DNA, the CDR3 is TGTGCCAGCAGCTCGGAACGAGGCTCTGGGGCCAACGTCCTGACTTTC.